This TCR beta chain originates from a study of cytotoxic CD8 clonotypes in ibrutinib-treated CLL (dated by TCRdb to 2020 to 2023). For the wider study: The cohort had around twelve relapsed/refractory and more than 14 treatment-naive patients; roughly 17 were IGHV unmutated. Partial responses were observed in roughly 25 patients and complete responses in 2; after a median follow-up of 68 months, remission was maintained in around 14 patients and progression was observed in about twelve. Response samples were obtained after a median of approximately 12 months of treatment, with a range of roughly 6 to 40 months. On average, each sample yielded around 250,000 productive templates and roughly 95,000 productive rearrangements. Longitudinal samples were obtainable from about 30% of the roughly 90 participants in the trial. Cryopreserved peripheral blood mononuclear cells were collected before treatment, at response, and at either disease progression or sustained remission. All remission and progressive disease samples were collected while patients were still receiving ibrutinib. Study-level results and caveats: Public clonotypes were rare and either shrank or stayed stable during treatment, and the rise in clonality at ibrutinib response reflected expansion of private clonotypes. An increase in clonality was observed at ibrutinib response, with clonality remaining stable during sustained remission and falling back toward baseline at progression. Baseline clonality exceeded that of age-matched healthy donors and correlated strongly with circulating CD8+ T-cell counts. Sampling times were not matched between patients in sustained remission and patients whose disease was progressing, and lymph node repertoires were not examined.

The CDR3, from cysteine to phenylalanine, totals 13 residues. Only the CDR3 portion is preserved as DNA: 39 bases, with reading frame beginning at the first base. V is reduced by 6 bases and J by 4 bases, leaving a spacing of 10 bases between them. CDR1 and CDR2 were assigned from the germline V gene as MDHEN and SYDVKM. The time point label, read with the paper, signifies: roughly 2 years on ibrutinib. For TCR beta library preparation, roughly 2 micrograms of genomic DNA were extracted from the cryopreserved PBMCs. Longitudinal blood samples from CLL patients on ibrutinib monotherapy were analyzed using high-throughput TCR beta sequencing. The patients took part in an open-label, single-center phase 2 trial of ibrutinib monotherapy. A MiSeq instrument was used for deep resolution sequencing, which targeted depths ranging from 1 in 1 million up to 1 in 200,000 T cells, with coverage averaging 10x for each clonotype. The immunoSEQ hsTCRB Kit was used to generate the TCR beta libraries. As for how the authors treated the data: Data were analyzed with ImmunoSEQ Data Assistant and ImmunoSEQ Analyzer, with V, D and J genes assigned per IMGT definitions. Clonality was computed as one minus normalized Shannon entropy of productive rearrangement frequencies, ranging from 0 to 1. Only overrepresented clonotypes making up at least 0.05% of each patient's repertoire were included in the public clonotype analysis. Some twelve age-matched healthy donor repertoires from immuneACCESS were used as controls for clonality. TCRdb obtained this table from immuneACCESS and retained in-frame rearrangements with V and J assigned. These tables miss some clones; where compared with another copy, unresolved V genes account for less than half of the shortfall, and the remainder is unexplained. The DNA gave D and trimming, while V, J and clone size come from that table. The sample table lists about 130,000 clones, 80% to 90% of them with a count of one. Roughly 2% of the sample is held by the ten biggest clonotypes.

Note on this clone: This clone's antigen is unknown. Base qualities are not at hand, and no much larger clone is one base apart.

Material: PBMCs, obtained after 24 months of ibrutinib treatment. The chain couples TRBV28 to TRBJ1-3, with no confident D gene call. The receptor was derived from a human donor with chronic lymphocytic leukemia. In nucleotide form, the sequence is TGTGCCAGCAGGCTAGGGAAGGGAAACACCATATATTTT. It is translated as CASRLGKGNTIYF.